One and the same sample provided the 5 T cell receptor beta chains below, sequenced in a study of T cells in Graves' hyperthyroidism and ophthalmopathy. RNA transcripts gave rise to amplified TCR beta CDR3 regions. RT-PCR in the first round (using the HTBI primer set) targeted the TCR CDR3. TCRdb redid the calling of the multiplex PCR reads with MiXCR, one entry per CDR3 protein. Here the sample spans 480,000 or so distinct CDR3 sequences, 40% to 50% being singletons. Sequencing was carried out using peripheral blood or thyroid tissue (not recorded which). The receptors come from an adult woman with Graves' disease, either hyperthyroidism or ophthalmopathy (not recorded which).

This clonotype appeared many times. The rearrangement links TRBV5-4 to TRBJ1-5; no clear D. Germline CDR1 reads SGHNT; CDR2 reads YYREEE (reference sequence). This CDR3 spans 14 amino acids. V shed 0 bases and J shed 5 bases, with 9 bases lying between them. The CDR3 DNA follows: TGTGCCAGCAGCTTGGGAGGAGCGGATCAGCCCCAGCATTTT. Protein sequence: CASSLGGADQPQHF.

This clonotype was seen only a few times. The CDR3 does not end in the conserved phenylalanine or tryptophan, so this is likely a read error. This chain links TRBV11-2 with TRBJ2-5; D possibly matches TRBD1 or TRBD2 (5 bases each). Germline loops: CDR1 SGHAT, CDR2 FQNNGV. This CDR3 spans 15 amino acids. V was pared by 2 bases and J by 2 bases, with 12 bases between. The DNA of the CDR3 is TGTGCCAGCAGCTTAACCTCGAGGGGACAAGAGACCCAGTACATC. This encodes CASSLTSRGQETQYI.

Concerning this clonotype itself: A much more abundant neighbour one base away suggests this may be a read error. The conserved closing phenylalanine or tryptophan is absent in this CDR3, likely reflecting a read error. The chain joins TRBV20-1 to TRBJ2-7; TRBD1 matches at 11 bases. After removal of 2 bases from V and 2 bases from J, the junction contained 2 bases not matched to a gene. The CDR3 loop spans 14 amino acids. CDR1 is DFQATT and CDR2 is SNEGSKA in the germline V gene (reference sequence). CDR3 protein: CSARLGQGAYEQYL. The CDR3 region has the DNA TGCAGTGCTAGATTGGGACAGGGGGCCTACGAGCAGTACCTC.

This clonotype was picked up many times. The rearrangement joins TRBV7-2 to TRBJ2-7; the D gene is possibly TRBD1 (6 bases). The V end was cut by 2 bases, the J end by 1 base, with 18 bases between. CDR1 and CDR2 (germline): SGHTA, FQGNSA. The CDR3 consists of 17 residues. CDR3 bases: TGTGCCAGCAGCTTAATTGGTGGGGGCGCCGAGTCCTACGAGCAGTACTTC. It is translated as CASSLIGGGAESYEQYF.

This clonotype was counted a few times. A read error may explain this, as a much larger clone is one base away. This rearrangement joins TRBV29-1 to TRBJ2-7, with TRBD1 as a possible D gene (5 bases). Deletions cut 1 base from V and 5 bases from J, with 6 bases between. Germline CDR1 and CDR2: SQVTM and ANQGSEA. The CDR3 extends over 11 amino acids. CDR3 in amino acids: CSVEGGHEQYF. DNA of the CDR3: TGCAGCGTTGAAGGGGGCCACGAGCAGTACTTC.